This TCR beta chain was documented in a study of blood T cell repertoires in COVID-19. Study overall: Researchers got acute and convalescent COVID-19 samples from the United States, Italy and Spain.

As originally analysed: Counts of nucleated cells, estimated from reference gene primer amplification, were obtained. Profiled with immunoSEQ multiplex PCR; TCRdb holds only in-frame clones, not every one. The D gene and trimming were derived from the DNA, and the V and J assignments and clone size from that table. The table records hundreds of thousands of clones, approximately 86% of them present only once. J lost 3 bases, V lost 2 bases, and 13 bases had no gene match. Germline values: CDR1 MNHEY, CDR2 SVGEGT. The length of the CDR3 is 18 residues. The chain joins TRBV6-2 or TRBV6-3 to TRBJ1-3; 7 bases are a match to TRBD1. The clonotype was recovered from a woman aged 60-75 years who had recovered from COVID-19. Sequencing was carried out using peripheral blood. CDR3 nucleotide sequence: TGTGCCAGCAGTTACCCGTACGGACAGGCGCCCAATGGAAACACCATATATTTT. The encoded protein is CASSYPYGQAPNGNTIYF.